The TCR beta chain described here comes from a study of T-cell memory formation after mild COVID-19. This clonotype has a handful of counts. TCRdb re-derived calls from the 5' RACE reads in MiXCR, one entry per CDR3 protein. The data contain tens of thousands of distinct CDR3 sequences, 28% of them singletons. V lost 2 bases, J lost 2 bases, and 9 bases lay in between. The germline V gene encodes CDR1 SGHRS and CDR2 YFSETQ. This CDR3 contains 14 residues. The chain employs TRBV5-1 and TRBJ2-3; D uncertain. The clonotype comes from a man between 18 and 29 years old who had mild COVID-19 (a few samples of this study predate the infection). Cell type and time point are not known. Material for sequencing was PBMCs or a T cell subset sorted from them (not recorded which). The CDR3: CASSFSRLTDTQYF. Written as DNA, the CDR3 is TGCGCCAGCAGCTTTTCTAGACTCACAGATACGCAGTATTTT.